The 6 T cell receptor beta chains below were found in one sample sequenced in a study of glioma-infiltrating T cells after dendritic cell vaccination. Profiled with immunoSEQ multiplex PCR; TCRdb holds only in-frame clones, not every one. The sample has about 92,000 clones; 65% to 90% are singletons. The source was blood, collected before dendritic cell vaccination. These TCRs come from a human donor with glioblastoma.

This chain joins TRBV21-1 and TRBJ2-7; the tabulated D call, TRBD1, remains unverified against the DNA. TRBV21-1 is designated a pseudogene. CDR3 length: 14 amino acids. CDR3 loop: CASSKGGKGYEQYF. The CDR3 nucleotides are TGTGCCAGCAGCAAAGGGGGAAAGGGGTACGAGCAGTACTTC.

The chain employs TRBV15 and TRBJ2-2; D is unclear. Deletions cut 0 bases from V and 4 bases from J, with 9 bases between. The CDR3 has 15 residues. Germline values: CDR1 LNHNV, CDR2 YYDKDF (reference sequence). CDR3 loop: CATSREALPTGELFF. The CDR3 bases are TGTGCCACCAGCAGAGAAGCACTACCCACCGGGGAGCTGTTTTTT.

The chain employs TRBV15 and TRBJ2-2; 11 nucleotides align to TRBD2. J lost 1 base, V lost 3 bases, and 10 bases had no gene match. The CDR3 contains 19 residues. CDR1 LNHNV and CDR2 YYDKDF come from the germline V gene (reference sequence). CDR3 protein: CATSSLVLAGVKNTGELFF. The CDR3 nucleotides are TGTGCCACCAGCAGTCTTGTACTAGCGGGGGTAAAGAACACCGGGGAGCTGTTTTTT.

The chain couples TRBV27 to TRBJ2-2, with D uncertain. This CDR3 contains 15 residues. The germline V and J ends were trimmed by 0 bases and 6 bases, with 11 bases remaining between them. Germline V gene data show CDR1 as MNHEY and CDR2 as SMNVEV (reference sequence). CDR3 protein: CASSLSTVVAGELFF. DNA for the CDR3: TGTGCCAGCAGTTTATCAACAGTTGTCGCCGGGGAGCTGTTTTTT.

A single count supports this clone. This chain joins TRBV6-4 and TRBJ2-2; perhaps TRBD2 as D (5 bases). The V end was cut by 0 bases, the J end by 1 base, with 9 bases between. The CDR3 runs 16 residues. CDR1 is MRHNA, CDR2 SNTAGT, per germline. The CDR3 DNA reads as TGTGCCAGCAGTGACTCGGCGGGTATGAACACCGGGGAGCTGTTTTTT. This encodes CASSDSAGMNTGELFF.

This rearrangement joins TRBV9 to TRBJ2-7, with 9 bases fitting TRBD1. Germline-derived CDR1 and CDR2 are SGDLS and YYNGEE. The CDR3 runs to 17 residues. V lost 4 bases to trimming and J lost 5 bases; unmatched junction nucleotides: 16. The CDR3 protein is CASSSPRDRVGGDEQYF. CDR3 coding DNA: TGTGCCAGCAGCTCCCCCCGGGACAGGGTGGGGGGGGACGAGCAGTACTTC.